The entry that follows covers one TCR beta chain sequence. Source study methods: Researchers report that nucleated cell counts were estimated from reference gene primer amplification. Assay: immunoSEQ multiplex PCR; the TCRdb copy retains only in-frame clones and omits some. V, J and clone size are taken as reported in that table, and D and trimming were inferred from the DNA itself. The data show 150,000 to 200,000 clones, about 83% seen once. This record comes from a study of blood T cell repertoires in COVID-19. Study-wide background: Researchers got acute and convalescent COVID-19 samples from the United States, Italy and Spain. PBMCs, B-cell-depleted T cells, or T cells were the source of the cDNA or gDNA that made up the material.

Enrolment of Seattle patients took place during active infection, and they were followed longitudinally. The CDR3 sequence is 15 residues long. V was clipped by 4 bases and J by 0 bases, with 10 bases between them. CDR1 is SGHRS, CDR2 YFSETQ, per germline. This chain links TRBV5-1 with TRBJ1-4; D unclear. This receptor was taken from a woman aged 70 to 79 with COVID-19, enrolled during active disease. Material for sequencing was peripheral blood. The CDR3 protein is CASSTYRATNEKLFF. As DNA, the CDR3 is TGCGCCAGCAGCACCTACCGGGCAACTAATGAAAAACTGTTTTTT.